This TCR beta chain was sequenced for a study of T cell responses to AZD1222 COVID-19 vaccine. About the study: Pooled together were second doses at about 4 or about 12 weeks.

Data came from immunoSEQ multiplex PCR; TCRdb stores just in-frame clones and leaves some out. The sample lists 100,000 to 120,000 clones; less than 90% were seen once. This clone was detected only once. Antigen: not known. General study results and limits: No day 14 peak samples; only post-peak repertoires were characterized. Just a handful of people given AZD1222 tested seropositive at baseline.

Here the sequenced sample was peripheral blood, taken on day 0 of AZD1222 vaccination. The sequence derives from an adult in good health.

The CDR3 loop reads CASSQESIGEQYF. Written as DNA, the CDR3 is TGTGCCAGCAGCCAAGAGAGCATCGGCGAGCAGTACTTC. The chain employs TRBV14 and TRBJ2-7; unclear D gene. Germline V gene data show CDR1 as SGHDN and CDR2 as FVKESK. V lost 0 bases and J lost 6, with 9 bases in between. This CDR3 contains 13 residues.